The 23 T cell receptor beta chains reported below all come from one sample, sequenced in a study of low-dose radiotherapy and immunotherapy resistance in tumors. cDNA synthesis used a TRAV/TRBV-specific primer set for both chains. Amplification of TCRs used a constant-region primer and V-primer adapter for roughly 22 PCR cycles. TCRdb called the reads again in MiXCR, with one record for every CDR3 protein. The table includes tens of thousands of distinct CDR3 sequences, about 28% detected once. Described time point: before trial treatment. This material consisted of PBMCs, taken before treatment. The receptors come from a male donor with gallbladder cancer.

Ten or more counts support this clonotype. The chain is built from TRBV5-1 and TRBJ1-1; no clear D. CDR3 length equals 13 residues. CDR1 is SGHRS and CDR2 is YFSETQ in the germline V gene. V was cut by 4 bases and J by 3 bases, with 10 bases left in between. The CDR3 sequence is CASSMAVYTEAFF. The CDR3 DNA sequence: TGCGCCAGCAGCATGGCCGTCTACACTGAAGCTTTCTTT.

This clonotype was counted at least ten times. The V and J genes are TRBV7-9 and TRBJ2-1, with 8 bases identical to TRBD1. Per germline, CDR1 SEHNR and CDR2 FQNEAQ (reference sequence). The CDR3 extends over 17 amino acids. J lost 5 bases, V lost 1 base, and 10 bases had no gene match. CDR3 residues: CASSLGLRGTGDNEQFF. The CDR3 region has the DNA TGTGCCAGCAGCTTAGGGTTGAGGGGGACAGGAGACAATGAGCAGTTCTTC.

This clonotype was counted at least ten times. This sequence joins TRBV9 and TRBJ2-3, with D maybe TRBD2 (6 bases). Germline V lookup: CDR1 SGDLS, CDR2 YYNGEE. This CDR3 is 15 amino acids long. Trimming shortened V by 0 bases and J by 5 bases, and 13 bases separated the two germline ends. The CDR3 DNA is TGTGCCAGCAGCGTAGCTCCCGGGGGAATAGATACGCAGTATTTT. Translated: CASSVAPGGIDTQYF.

The chain uses TRBV28 and TRBJ2-7; D gene unclear. Germline-derived CDR1 and CDR2 are MDHEN and SYDVKM. V lost 2 bases and J 3 bases, leaving 14 bases between the germline ends. The CDR3 is made up of 15 amino acids. The CDR3 protein is CASSLGGRGDYEQYF. CDR3 nucleotides: TGTGCCAGCAGTTTAGGCGGCCGTGGGGACTACGAGCAGTACTTC.

This clonotype was recorded at least ten times. The gene calls are TRBV11-2 and TRBJ2-1; D uncertain. Per germline, CDR1 SGHAT and CDR2 FQNNGV. The V end was cut by 1 base, the J end by 8 bases, with 18 bases between. The CDR3 extends over 16 amino acids. CDR3 nucleotides: TGTGCCAGCAGCTTAGTGAAGTACCCTCTTCAGGATGAGCAGTTCTTC. As protein: CASSLVKYPLQDEQFF.

This clonotype was found many times. This sequence joins TRBV3-1 and TRBJ2-5, with 7 bases identical to TRBD1. The CDR3 contains 16 residues. V shed 4 bases and J 1 base; nucleotides not matched to a gene: 9. Germline CDR1 reads LGHDT; CDR2 reads YNNKEL (reference sequence). The CDR3 is CASSLFDRDPQETQYF. For the CDR3, the DNA is TGTGCCAGCAGCCTTTTCGACAGGGATCCCCAAGAGACCCAGTACTTC.

V gene TRBV27 combines with J gene TRBJ2-7; the D is unclear. The CDR3 spans 15 residues. Trimming removed 3 bases from V and 1 base from J, with 13 bases in between. CDR1 is MNHEY, CDR2 SMNVEV, per germline (reference sequence). CDR3 nucleotide sequence: TGTGCCAGCAGTTTCTACAGACCGGGTTCCTACGAGCAGTACTTC. It encodes CASSFYRPGSYEQYF.

This clonotype was counted many times. The chain employs TRBV7-2 and TRBJ2-7; 8 bases agree with TRBD1. J gave up 5 bases and V 5 bases, and 8 bases lay outside the gene matches. CDR1 is SGHTA and CDR2 is FQGNSA in the germline V gene. The CDR3 has 14 residues. CDR3 coding DNA: TGTGCCAGCAGCCTCCGACAGGGGAACCACGAGCAGTACTTC. As protein: CASSLRQGNHEQYF.

This clonotype occurred many times. This chain connects TRBV6-4 to TRBJ2-1; 9 nucleotides line up with TRBD2. Germline values: CDR1 MRHNA, CDR2 SNTAGT. There are 17 residues in the CDR3. V gave up 3 bases and J gave up 3 bases; unmatched junction bases: 9. The CDR3 bases are TGTGCCAGCAGTGATAGTGTGACTAGCGGACTCTACAATGAGCAGTTCTTC. Residues: CASSDSVTSGLYNEQFF.

A single count supports this clonotype. This chain joins TRBV5-1 and TRBJ2-7, with TRBD2 identical over 11 bases. The germline CDR1 and CDR2 sequences are SGHRS and YFSETQ. The CDR3 loop spans 15 amino acids. J was trimmed by 3 bases and V by 6 bases; bases with no gene match: 8. The CDR3 nucleotides are TGCGCCAGCAAGTCGACTAGCGGGGAGGTCTACGAGCAGTACTTC. This codes for CASKSTSGEVYEQYF.

With regard to this clonotype: This likely reflects a read error, since a far larger clone is one base away. The chain combines TRBV5-4 with TRBJ2-1; TRBD2 matches at 13 bases. CDR3 length: 14 amino acids. Germline V gene lookup returns CDR1 SGHNT and CDR2 YYREEE (reference sequence). Trimming removed 3 bases from V and 9 bases from J; junction bases left unmatched: 3. For the CDR3, the DNA is TGTGCCAGCAGCTCGGGACTAGCGGGAAGTGAGCAGTTCTTC. Protein sequence: CASSSGLAGSEQFF.

This clonotype was detected many times. The rearrangement joins TRBV27 to TRBJ2-7; weak D call: TRBD2 (6 bases). Trimming pared 5 bases from V and 0 bases from J, leaving 20 bases between. CDR3 length: 17 amino acids. From germline, CDR1 is MNHEY and CDR2 SMNVEV (reference sequence). The CDR3 is CASSRGSGGGISYEQYF. CDR3 bases: TGTGCCAGCAGTCGCGGCTCGGGTGGCGGGATCTCCTACGAGCAGTACTTC.

There are many counts of this clonotype. V usage is TRBV15 and J usage is TRBJ1-4; D is perhaps TRBD1 (6 bases). CDR3 length equals 17 residues. CDR1 and CDR2 from the germline V gene are LNHNV and YYDKDF (reference sequence). Trimming took off 0 bases at V and 8 bases at J, with 19 bases between the two ends. The CDR3: CATSREPRGARVEKLFF. For the CDR3, the DNA is TGTGCCACCAGCAGAGAGCCAAGGGGGGCGCGGGTCGAAAAACTGTTTTTT.

This clonotype was observed at least ten times. The chain recombines TRBV29-1 with TRBJ2-3; 11 nucleotides line up with TRBD1. The junction had 6 bases not matched to a gene; V was cut back by 4 bases and J by 3 bases. Germline V gene data show CDR1 as SQVTM and CDR2 as ANQGSEA. This CDR3 comprises 15 residues. CDR3 in DNA: TGCAGCGTTGGGCTCTGGGACAGGGGGACAGATACGCAGTATTTT. Encoded protein: CSVGLWDRGTDTQYF.

This clonotype was recorded many times. V gene TRBV6-2 or TRBV6-3 combines with J gene TRBJ1-3; D possibly corresponds to TRBD1 (6 bases). Germline values: CDR1 MNHEY, CDR2 SVGEGT. The CDR3 has 15 residues. Trimming left V 5 bases short and J 0 bases short, with 11 bases between. CDR3 coding DNA: TGTGCCAGCAGTCCAAGGGGGGTCTCTGGAAACACCATATATTTT. This codes for CASSPRGVSGNTIYF.

At least ten counts were recorded for this clonotype. V is TRBV28 and J is TRBJ2-1; TRBD2 aligns across 10 bases. This CDR3 spans 15 amino acids. Looked up from germline, CDR1 is MDHEN and CDR2 is SYDVKM. The V segment lost 7 bases and the J segment 4 bases; nucleotides outside the gene matches: 7. CDR3 DNA sequence: TGTGCCAGCACCGGGCTAGCGGGAGTATACAATGAGCAGTTCTTC. Protein product: CASTGLAGVYNEQFF.

On this clonotype itself: This likely traces to a read error, being one base from a far larger clone. CDR3: CSPITSGGYNEQYF. Written as DNA, the CDR3 is TGCAGTCCAATCACTAGCGGGGGATACAATGAGCAGTACTTC. The V call is TRBV20-1, the J call TRBJ2-7, with 11 nucleotides matching TRBD2. This CDR3 has 14 amino acids. V lost 8 bases and J lost 7; bases outside the gene matches: 13. CDR1 and CDR2 from the germline V gene are DFQATT and SNEGSKA (reference sequence).

This clonotype was seen repeatedly, ten times or more. The rearrangement uses TRBV27 and TRBJ2-7; D might be TRBD1 (5 bases). The germline gives CDR1 MNHEY, CDR2 SMNVEV (reference sequence). V dropped 4 bases and J dropped 3 bases, with 16 bases sitting between them. The CDR3 totals 15 residues. CDR3 protein: CASSYKPQGFYEQYF. CDR3 nucleotide sequence: TGTGCCAGCAGTTATAAACCCCAGGGATTCTACGAGCAGTACTTC.

This clonotype was detected ten times or more. The chain joins TRBV7-2 to TRBJ1-1; TRBD1 might be the D (5 bases). The V end was cut by 5 bases, the J end by 3 bases, with 13 bases between. This CDR3 comprises 14 residues. CDR1 is SGHTA, CDR2 FQGNSA, per germline. The CDR3 DNA follows: TGTGCCAGCAGCCCAAGGGGCAGCCACACTGAAGCTTTCTTT. The encoded protein is CASSPRGSHTEAFF.

The CDR3 region is CASSPLFGELFF. The CDR3 coding sequence is TGTGCCAGCAGCCCCCTCTTCGGGGAGCTGTTTTTT. This sequence joins TRBV7-2 and TRBJ2-2, with D uncertain. Germline-derived CDR1 and CDR2 are SGHTA and FQGNSA. Trimming removed 5 bases at V and 7 bases at J, with 8 bases between. The CDR3 totals 12 residues.

A remark on this clonotype: A single base is all that separates this from a far larger clone, so a read error is likely. This chain uses TRBV11-2 with TRBJ2-1, with 7 bases matching TRBD2. Trimming removed 2 bases from V and 10 bases from J; junction bases left unmatched: 11. The germline V gene encodes CDR1 SGHAT and CDR2 FQNNGV. The CDR3 length is 15 residues. The CDR3 spells CASSLLREGTYEQFF. Written as DNA, the CDR3 is TGTGCCAGCAGCTTATTGAGGGAGGGCACCTACGAGCAGTTCTTC.

This clonotype was picked up a small number of times. The V gene is TRBV25-1, the J gene TRBJ2-7, with D maybe TRBD1 (7 bases). Germline CDR1 is MGHDK and CDR2 is SYGVNS. The CDR3 length is 14 residues. With 6 bases removed from V and 3 bases from J, the gap between germline ends came to 15 bases. The CDR3 DNA reads as TGTGCCAGCAGCCGCGGGACAGAAGGCTACGAGCAGTACTTC. Translation: CASSRGTEGYEQYF.

This clonotype was detected many times. The chain recombines TRBV29-1 with TRBJ1-2, with D perhaps matching TRBD1 (5 bases). The CDR3 is 14 amino acids. V was cut by 4 bases and J by 7 bases, with 19 bases left in between. Per the germline V gene, CDR1 is SQVTM and CDR2 is ANQGSEA. CDR3: CSVGGFQGSVGYTF. DNA of the CDR3: TGCAGCGTTGGGGGATTTCAGGGATCGGTTGGCTACACCTTC.